This T cell receptor beta chain was sequenced during a study of vaccination and CD4 T cells after COVID-19. Study-level information: Stimulation used overlapping spike peptides from SARS-CoV-2, HCoV-NL63, HCoV-OC43 and HCoV-229E.

Germline V gives CDR1 SGHDN, CDR2 FVKESK. The V gene lost 4 bases and the J gene lost 10 bases, with 14 bases spanning the gap. The CDR3 loop spans 13 amino acids. In regard to this clonotype: Its antigen is as yet unknown.

With the Oncomine TCR Beta short-read assay, DNA from cultured CD4+ T cells was sequenced. TCRdb independently ran MiXCR on the PCR reads; one entry per CDR3 protein. The sample carries roughly 22,000 distinct CDR3 sequences, roughly 33% recorded once. Stated treatment: approximately 11-day PBMC culture with coronavirus spike peptide pools or control peptides (ViraFEST assay). This receptor was obtained from a human donor with COVID-19. Sequences were obtained from cultured CD4+ T cells from blood. J is TRBJ1-5 and V is TRBV14, with D unclear. CDR3 nucleotides: TGTGCCAGCAGCCTAAACGATCGTTTACCCCAGCATTTT. As protein: CASSLNDRLPQHF.